Shown below are 3 T cell receptor beta chains from a single sample sequenced in a study of T cells in tumors after PD-1 blockade. Profiling relied on immunoSEQ multiplex PCR, and the TCRdb table lists in-frame clones only, not all of them. Of more than 45,000 clones listed, more than 65% are singletons. The sample in question was PBMCs, obtained before anti-PD-1 therapy. These receptors all stem from a human donor with advanced basal cell or squamous cell carcinoma (not recorded which).

CDR3 sequence (DNA): TGTGCCAGCAGTTTCCCAATTCAGACAGGACGTGTACTCTATGGCTACACCTTC. Its protein is CASSFPIQTGRVLYGYTF. V and J are TRBV28 and TRBJ1-2, with D perhaps TRBD1 (6 bases). Trimming stripped 3 bases from V and 4 bases from J, with 24 bases between. Germline V lookup: CDR1 MDHEN, CDR2 SYDVKM. This CDR3 region has 18 residues.

The chain joins TRBV19 to TRBJ1-5; D remains unclear. The V and J ends lost 3 bases and 6 bases respectively, with 9 bases between them. Looked up from germline, CDR1 is LNHDA and CDR2 is SQIVND (reference sequence). The length of the CDR3 is 13 residues. In nucleotides, the CDR3 is TGTGCCAGTAGTATTAATTCTCCTCAGCCCCAGCATTTT. It encodes CASSINSPQPQHF.

The rearrangement joins TRBV7-2 to TRBJ1-1; no reliable D call. The CDR3 sequence is 13 residues long. Trimming removed 2 bases from V and 8 bases from J, with 12 bases in between. Germline V CDR1 and CDR2: SGHTA, FQGNSA. In DNA form, the CDR3 reads TGTGCCAGCAGCTTAAATATTCGCGGAGAAGCTTTCTTT. Its protein product is CASSLNIRGEAFF.